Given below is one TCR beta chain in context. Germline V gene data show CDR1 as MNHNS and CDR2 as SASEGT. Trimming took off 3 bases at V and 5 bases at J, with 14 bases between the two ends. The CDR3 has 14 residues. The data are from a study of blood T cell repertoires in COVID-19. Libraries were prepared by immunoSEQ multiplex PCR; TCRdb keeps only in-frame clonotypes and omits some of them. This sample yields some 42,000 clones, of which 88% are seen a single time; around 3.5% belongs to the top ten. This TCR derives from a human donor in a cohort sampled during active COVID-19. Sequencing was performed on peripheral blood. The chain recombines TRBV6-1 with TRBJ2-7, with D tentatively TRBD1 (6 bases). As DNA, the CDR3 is TGTGCCAGCAGTGAGGGGGCAGATCCGAACGAGCAGTACTTC. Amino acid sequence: CASSEGADPNEQYF.